The clone carrying this T cell receptor beta chain is deemed medium-sized (0.01 to 0.1%). The record originates from a study of spatial heterogeneity in lung cancer. The germline V gene has CDR1 MNHNS and CDR2 SASEGT. V was cut by 5 bases and J by 1 base, with 17 bases left in between. CDR3 length: 16 amino acids. Time point noted: sample taken at primary tumor resection. Whole RNA came from tumor, nontumor lung or frozen PBMC and was sequenced without being sorted. Every individual TCR cDNA molecule carried its own unique molecular identifier, which allowed correction of PCR and sequencing errors. One entry per CDR3 protein, called by TCRdb with MiXCR from the 5' RACE reads. The table records 1,500 to 2,000 distinct CDR3 sequences, around 16% of them present only once.

This chain uses TRBV6-1 with TRBJ2-5, with D maybe TRBD2 (5 bases). The specimen comprised normal lung tissue next to the tumor, sampled at surgery. The source is a male donor with early-stage non-small cell lung cancer. The CDR3 spells CASSRGLQATQETQYF. CDR3 sequence (DNA): TGTGCCAGCAGTAGAGGGCTCCAGGCCACCCAAGAGACCCAGTACTTC.